What follows are 32 T cell receptor beta chains derived from one specimen sequenced in a study of blood T cell repertoires in COVID-19. Sequenced by immunoSEQ multiplex PCR; TCRdb stores in-frame clones only, minus some. The table shows about 170,000 clones, with more than 70% occurring only once. The sample consisted of PBMCs or T cells enriched from blood (not recorded which). The receptors stem from a woman in her 50s in a cohort exposed to, infected with or recovered from COVID-19 (not recorded which).

The CDR3 DNA follows: TGTGCCACCAGTGATTTGTTAGCGCAGTCCTACAATGAGCAGTTCTTC. As protein: CATSDLLAQSYNEQFF. The chain employs TRBV24-1 and TRBJ2-1, with D tentatively TRBD2 (5 bases). CDR1 and CDR2 from the germline V gene are KGHDR and SFDVKD. Trimming cost V 0 bases and J 1 base, with 9 bases left between them. This CDR3 comprises 16 residues.

The chain couples TRBV20-1 to TRBJ1-1, with D uncertain. The CDR3 extends over 10 amino acids. Germline V gene lookup returns CDR1 DFQATT and CDR2 SNEGSKA (reference sequence). Trimming stripped 1 base from V and 7 bases from J, with 4 bases between. This CDR3 is CSARAVEAFF. CDR3 DNA sequence: TGCAGTGCTAGAGCGGTTGAAGCTTTCTTT.

This chain links TRBV9 with TRBJ2-2; 9 nucleotides align to TRBD2. In germline, CDR1 is SGDLS, CDR2 YYNGEE. The V and J ends lost 0 bases and 6 bases, in that order; junction bases with no gene match: 6. This CDR3 has 16 residues. The CDR3 loop is CASSVAVAGAPGELFF. CDR3 nucleotides: TGTGCCAGCAGCGTAGCGGTAGCGGGAGCCCCCGGGGAGCTGTTTTTT.

The chain employs TRBV7-8 and TRBJ1-4; the D is unclear. Trimming removed 5 bases at V and 7 bases at J, with 20 bases between. Germline V gene sequence: CDR1 SGHVS, CDR2 FQNEAQ. This CDR3 is built from 16 residues. The CDR3 sequence is CASSPTFGVQGEKLFF. For the CDR3, the DNA is TGTGCCAGCAGCCCCACTTTCGGGGTCCAAGGTGAAAAACTGTTTTTT.

The chain uses TRBV9 and TRBJ1-6, with TRBD1 as a possible D gene (6 bases). CDR3 length: 14 residues. Per germline, CDR1 SGDLS and CDR2 YYNGEE. Trimming left V 2 bases short and J 7 bases short, with 10 bases between. The CDR3 protein is CASSVNRVNSPLHF. The CDR3 nucleotides are TGTGCCAGCAGCGTCAACAGGGTAAATTCACCCCTCCACTTT. Together with reference TRBV9 and TRBJ1-6, the CDR3 gives the full variable domain: DSGVTQTPKHLITATGQRVTLRCSPRSGDLSVYWYQQSLDQGLQFLIQYYNGEERAKGNILERFSAQQFPDLHSELNLSSLELGDSALYFCASSVNRVNSPLHFGNGTRLTVT.

The rearrangement uses TRBV5-4 and TRBJ2-5, with a tentative D call TRBD2 (7 bases). The V gene lost 4 bases and the J gene lost 4 bases, with 14 bases spanning the gap. This CDR3 contains 14 residues. Germline assignment: CDR1 SGHNT and CDR2 YYREEE (reference sequence). In nucleotides, the CDR3 is TGTGCCAGCAGCAGGGGGGGCCCGGGAGAGACCCAGTACTTC. It yields the protein CASSRGGPGETQYF.

The chain is built from TRBV6-2 or TRBV6-3 and TRBJ2-7; D is unresolved. Trimming took 5 bases from V and 2 from J, leaving 4 bases between them. This CDR3 comprises 11 residues. Germline assignment: CDR1 MNHEY and CDR2 SVGEGT. The chain's CDR3 is CASSQTYEQYF. For the CDR3, the DNA is TGTGCCAGCAGTCAGACCTACGAGCAGTACTTC.

V is TRBV24-1 and J is TRBJ1-2; no definite D call. CDR3 length equals 14 residues. Germline CDR1 is KGHDR and CDR2 is SFDVKD. V was shortened by 3 bases and J by 1 base, with 8 bases between the two germline ends. CDR3 in amino acids: CATSDTGFNYGYTF. CDR3 bases: TGTGCCACCAGTGATACGGGGTTTAACTATGGCTACACCTTC.

The table lists this clone with a count of one. J is TRBJ2-3 and V is TRBV2; weak D call: TRBD2 (5 bases). CDR1 and CDR2 (germline): SNHLY, FYNNEI. The CDR3 covers 13 residues. The ends were cut back, 6 bases at V and 6 bases at J, with 13 bases in the middle. The CDR3 DNA is TGTGCCAGCAGCGACCAGCCGGGGGATACGCAGTATTTT. Its protein product is CASSDQPGDTQYF. The entire variable domain, with the rest obtained from reference TRBV2 and TRBJ2-3, is as follows: EPEVTQTPSHQVTQMGQEVILRCVPISNHLYFYWYRQILGQKVEFLVSFYNNEISEKSEIFDDQFSVERPDGSNFTLKIRSTKLEDSAMYFCASSDQPGDTQYFGPGTRLTVL.

V usage is TRBV29-1 and J usage is TRBJ2-2; D unresolved. CDR3 length equals 12 residues. Germline-derived CDR1 and CDR2 are SQVTM and ANQGSEA. V gave up 3 bases and J gave up 4 bases, with 6 bases separating them. The CDR3 coding sequence is TGCAGCGTTGATAGTTCCACCGGGGAGCTGTTTTTT. This codes for CSVDSSTGELFF.

This clone was found once. The DNA of the CDR3 is TGTGCCAGCAGCCCTTACTTGGATCAGCCCCAGCATTTT. Its protein is CASSPYLDQPQHF. This rearrangement joins TRBV11-2 to TRBJ1-5; D uncertain. V lost 5 bases, J lost 5 bases, and 10 bases lay in between. Germline V CDR1 and CDR2: SGHAT, FQNNGV. The CDR3 runs 13 residues.

The gene calls are TRBV9 and TRBJ1-5; D is unclear. The CDR3 runs 16 residues. The germline gives CDR1 SGDLS, CDR2 YYNGEE. Trimming cost V 4 bases and J 0 bases, with 14 bases left between them. The CDR3 region is CASSREEAYSNQPQHF. The CDR3 nucleotides read TGTGCCAGCAGCAGGGAGGAAGCCTATAGCAATCAGCCCCAGCATTTT.

The chain is built from TRBV7-2 and TRBJ2-5, with D maybe TRBD1 (7 bases). This CDR3 is 16 amino acids long. Trimming shortened V by 1 base and J by 4 bases, and 16 bases separated the two germline ends. Per the germline V gene, CDR1 is SGHTA and CDR2 is FQGNSA. CDR3 DNA: TGTGCCAGCAGCTTAGAAGGGTTTCAGGGGGGAGAGACCCAGTACTTC. As protein: CASSLEGFQGGETQYF.

The rearrangement uses TRBV28 and TRBJ2-3; 11 bases fit TRBD2. CDR3 length: 17 amino acids. Germline CDR1 is MDHEN and CDR2 is SYDVKM. J was trimmed by 5 bases and V by 6 bases; bases with no gene match: 13. The CDR3 bases are TGTGCCAGCAGAACAATGAAACTAGCGGGAGAGGTAGATACGCAGTATTTT. Residues: CASRTMKLAGEVDTQYF.

This clone is a singleton in its sample. This chain connects TRBV7-6 to TRBJ2-4; a weak D match, TRBD2 (5 bases). The CDR3 is made up of 18 amino acids. The germline V and J ends were trimmed by 0 bases and 3 bases, with 18 bases remaining between them. The V gene's germline CDR1 is SGHVS and CDR2 FNYEAQ. The CDR3 nucleotides read TGTGCCAGCAGCTTAGCGGTTAGGCCCGGGGTAGACAAAAACATTCAGTACTTC. This codes for CASSLAVRPGVDKNIQYF.

The CDR3 bases are TGTGCCGTCCGGGACAGGGGGCAGGATGGCTACACCTTC. Translation: CAVRDRGQDGYTF. This rearrangement joins TRBV10-3 to TRBJ1-2; 12 bases fit TRBD1. The germline V gene encodes CDR1 ENHRY and CDR2 SYGVKD. The length of the CDR3 is 13 residues. The junction had 7 bases not matched to a gene; V was cut back by 11 bases and J by 6 bases.

Here the CDR3 DNA reads TGTGCCAGCAGCTTAAGACTAACCCCTCAAGAGACCCAGTACTTC. This codes for CASSLRLTPQETQYF. The J gene is TRBJ2-5, the V gene TRBV11-2; maybe TRBD2 (5 bases). The germline V and J ends were trimmed by 2 bases and 2 bases, with 12 bases remaining between them. Germline CDR1 and CDR2: SGHAT and FQNNGV. The CDR3 extends over 15 amino acids.

The V and J genes are TRBV29-1 and TRBJ2-7, with TRBD2 matching 7 bases. The CDR3 is 16 amino acids. Looked up from germline, CDR1 is SQVTM and CDR2 is ANQGSEA. V lost 7 bases, J lost 3 bases, and 18 bases stayed unmatched. CDR3 sequence: CSAEGVAGDAGYEQYF. In nucleotides, the CDR3 is TGCAGCGCCGAAGGGGTCGCGGGAGATGCGGGCTACGAGCAGTACTTC.

The chain is built from TRBV28 and TRBJ2-3; 11 nucleotides line up with TRBD2. The germline V gene has CDR1 MDHEN and CDR2 SYDVKM. The CDR3 contains 17 residues. Trimming at V came to 1 base and at J to 6 bases, leaving 9 bases not matched to a gene. The CDR3 spells CASSLSALAGGRDTQYF. CDR3 DNA: TGTGCCAGCAGTTTATCGGCGCTAGCGGGGGGCAGGGATACGCAGTATTTT.

The rearrangement joins TRBV11-2 to TRBJ1-4, with no clear D. Trimming pared 6 bases from V and 0 bases from J, leaving 8 bases between. Germline CDR1 is SGHAT and CDR2 is FQNNGV. CDR3 length equals 14 residues. CDR3 nucleotides: TGTGCCAGCAGACCACAGCCAACTAATGAAAAACTGTTTTTT. Translating gives CASRPQPTNEKLFF.

This clone was counted only a few times. This chain links TRBV10-3 with TRBJ2-2; the D is unclear. V was clipped by 5 bases and J by 0 bases, with 19 bases between them. The germline V gene encodes CDR1 ENHRY and CDR2 SYGVKD. The CDR3 covers 18 residues. The DNA of the CDR3 is TGTGCCATCAGTATCAAAGTCTCGAGTGCGACGAACACCGGGGAGCTGTTTTTT. It encodes CAISIKVSSATNTGELFF.

The chain is built from TRBV28 and TRBJ2-5, with D possibly TRBD1 on 5 matching bases. The CDR3 is 16 amino acids. Trimming cost V 2 bases and J 2 bases, with 15 bases left between them. Looked up from germline, CDR1 is MDHEN and CDR2 is SYDVKM. CDR3 residues: CASSLMGPGFQETQYF. CDR3 sequence (DNA): TGTGCCAGCAGTTTAATGGGGCCCGGGTTTCAAGAGACCCAGTACTTC.

This chain uses TRBV4-2 with TRBJ2-1, with 7 positions matching TRBD2. CDR1 is LGHNA and CDR2 is YNFKEQ in the germline V gene. CDR3 size: 14 residues. V lost 4 bases and J lost 7; bases outside the gene matches: 7. CDR3 sequence: CASSLEGGPNEQFF. The DNA of the CDR3 is TGTGCCAGCAGCCTAGAGGGAGGGCCTAATGAGCAGTTCTTC.

This chain uses TRBV18 with TRBJ2-5, with 9 bases lining up with TRBD1. Germline V gene sequence: CDR1 KGHSH, CDR2 LQKENI. V shed 0 bases, J shed 5 bases, and the junction held 4 bases outside the gene matches. The CDR3 totals 15 residues. Here the CDR3 DNA reads TGTGCCAGCTCACCACCGGACAGGGGCAGGGAGACCCAGTACTTC. Translation: CASSPPDRGRETQYF.

In its sample, this clone was seen a few times. CDR3 sequence reads: CASSYRDWTDTQYF. CDR3 DNA: TGTGCCAGCAGTTACCGGGACTGGACAGATACGCAGTATTTT. J is TRBJ2-3 and V is TRBV27, with D tentatively TRBD2 (6 bases). Germline loops: CDR1 MNHEY, CDR2 SMNVEV (reference sequence). The V and J ends lost 4 bases and 3 bases respectively, with 11 bases between them. The CDR3 contains 14 residues.

This clone was picked up a small number of times. The J gene is TRBJ1-3, the V gene TRBV11-2, with D possibly being TRBD1 (6 bases). The CDR3 totals 15 residues. Germline lookup yields CDR1 SGHAT and CDR2 FQNNGV. Deletions cut 7 bases from V and 1 base from J, with 14 bases between. CDR3 DNA: TGTGCCAGCAACTCTTATCAGGGGTCTGGAAACACCATATATTTT. Amino acid sequence: CASNSYQGSGNTIYF.

The chain is built from TRBV6-5 and TRBJ2-1, with 8 nucleotides matching TRBD1. This CDR3 is built from 15 residues. The V and J ends lost 6 bases and 6 bases, in that order; junction bases with no gene match: 10. Germline lookup yields CDR1 MNHEY and CDR2 SVGAGI. The CDR3 DNA is TGTGCCAGCAGGGGACCGACAGGGGTTGTCAATGAGCAGTTCTTC. Its translation: CASRGPTGVVNEQFF.

This chain links TRBV24-1 with TRBJ2-3, with a possible D match to TRBD2 (6 bases). The V end lost 3 bases, the J end lost 4 bases, and 22 bases lay between the germline ends. Looked up from germline, CDR1 is KGHDR and CDR2 is SFDVKD. The CDR3 runs to 18 residues. The CDR3 loop is CATSDPLPGVGGADTQYF. CDR3 in DNA: TGTGCCACCAGTGATCCCCTCCCGGGGGTAGGAGGCGCAGATACGCAGTATTTT.

The V gene is TRBV5-4, the J gene TRBJ2-1; 7 bases are shared with TRBD2. Unmatched junction bases numbered 8, after V lost 4 bases and J lost 4 bases. This CDR3 comprises 15 residues. CDR1 is SGHNT and CDR2 is YYREEE in the germline V gene (reference sequence). The CDR3 reads CASSISGAAYNEQFF. CDR3 nucleotides: TGTGCCAGCAGCATAAGCGGGGCGGCGTACAATGAGCAGTTCTTC.

This clone was seen only a few times. The J gene is TRBJ2-7, the V gene TRBV6-2 or TRBV6-3; D is possibly TRBD1 (6 bases). With 0 bases removed from V and 4 bases from J, the gap between germline ends came to 16 bases. Germline CDR1 MNHEY, CDR2 SVGEGT. CDR3 size: 16 residues. CDR3 DNA sequence: TGTGCCAGCAGTTACTCGAAGTCAGGGGCTGGGTACGAGCAGTACTTC. As protein: CASSYSKSGAGYEQYF.

As to this clone: One end of the junction fails to match germline, which may point to a read error. The chain carries TRBV19 and TRBJ2-7; 9 nucleotides align to TRBD1. Germline CDR1 reads LNHDA; CDR2 reads SQIVND (reference sequence). The CDR3 consists of 13 residues. The CDR3 DNA follows: TGTGCCACCACCGGGACAGGGTCCTTCGAGCAGTACTTC. It encodes CATTGTGSFEQYF.

The table lists this clone with a count of one. The chain couples TRBV4-1 to TRBJ1-1; D gene uncertain. V lost 3 bases and J lost 4, with 15 bases in between. This CDR3 region has 15 residues. Germline-derived CDR1 and CDR2 are MGHRA and YSYEKL. The CDR3 DNA reads as TGCGCCAGCAGCCATCCAGATGTGAGGAGCACTGAAGCTTTCTTT. Amino acids: CASSHPDVRSTEAFF.